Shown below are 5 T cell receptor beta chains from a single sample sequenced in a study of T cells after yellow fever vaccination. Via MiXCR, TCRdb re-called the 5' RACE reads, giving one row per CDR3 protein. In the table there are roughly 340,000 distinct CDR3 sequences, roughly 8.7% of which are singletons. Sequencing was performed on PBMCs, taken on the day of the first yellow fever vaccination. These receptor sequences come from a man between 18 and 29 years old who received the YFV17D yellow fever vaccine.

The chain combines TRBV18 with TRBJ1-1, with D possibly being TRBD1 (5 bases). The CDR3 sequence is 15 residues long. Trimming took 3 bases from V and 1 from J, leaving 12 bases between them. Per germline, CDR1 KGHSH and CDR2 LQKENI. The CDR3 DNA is TGTGCCAGCTCACCTGCCGGGACTCCGAACACTGAAGCTTTCTTT. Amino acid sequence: CASSPAGTPNTEAFF. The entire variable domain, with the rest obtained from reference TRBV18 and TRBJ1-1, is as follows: NAGVMQNPRHLVRRRGQEARLRCSPMKGHSHVYWYRQLPEEGLKFMVYLQKENIIDESGMPKERFSAEFPKEGPSILRIQQVVRGDSAAYFCASSPAGTPNTEAFFGQGTRLTVV.

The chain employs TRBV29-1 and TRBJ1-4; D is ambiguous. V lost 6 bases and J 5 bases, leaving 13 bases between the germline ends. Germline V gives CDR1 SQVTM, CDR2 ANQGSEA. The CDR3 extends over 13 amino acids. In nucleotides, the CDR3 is TGCAGCGTCTCACCGCCCGGGAATGAAAAACTGTTTTTT. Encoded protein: CSVSPPGNEKLFF.

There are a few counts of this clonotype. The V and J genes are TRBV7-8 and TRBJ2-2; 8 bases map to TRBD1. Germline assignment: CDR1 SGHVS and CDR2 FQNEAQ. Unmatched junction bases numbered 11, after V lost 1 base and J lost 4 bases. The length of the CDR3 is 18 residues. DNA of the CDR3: TGTGCCAGCAGCTTAGTTCGGGTTAGGACAGGGACCACCGGGGAGCTGTTTTTT. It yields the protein CASSLVRVRTGTTGELFF.

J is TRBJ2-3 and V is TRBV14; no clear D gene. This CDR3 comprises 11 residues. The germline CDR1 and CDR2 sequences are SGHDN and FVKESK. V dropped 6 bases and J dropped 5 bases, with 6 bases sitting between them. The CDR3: CASRARDTQYF. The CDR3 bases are TGTGCCAGCAGGGCGAGAGATACGCAGTATTTT.

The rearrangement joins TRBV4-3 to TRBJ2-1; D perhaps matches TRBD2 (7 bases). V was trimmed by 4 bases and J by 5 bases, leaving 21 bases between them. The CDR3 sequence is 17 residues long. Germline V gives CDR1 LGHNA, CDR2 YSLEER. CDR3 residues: CASSPEGGGSRHNEQFF. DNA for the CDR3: TGCGCCAGCAGCCCAGAAGGGGGGGGGTCGCGGCACAATGAGCAGTTCTTC.